The rows below give T cell receptor beta chains drawn from one sample of a study of OX40 agonist ivuxolimab in advanced cancers. TCRdb's table, derived via immunoSEQ multiplex PCR, lists solely in-frame clones and lacks some. The table has roughly 25,000 clones, about 76% seen once. The source material was CD4+ or CD8+ T cells sorted from blood, sampled in a trial of the OX40 agonist ivuxolimab. These receptors were collected from an adult with an advanced solid tumor such as melanoma, head and neck, liver or kidney cancer. Each CDR3 is given with its conserved first and last residue. The D gene is left open where the match is weak. Expanded clones get a size class; other rows say once, few or many, or leave the size out.

clone size	V gene	J gene	D gene	CDR3 DNA	CDR3 protein
NA	TRBV19	TRBJ1-2	NA	TGTGCCAGTACTCTTCAGGGGTGGGACTACACCTTC	CASTLQGWDYTF
once	TRBV5-5	TRBJ2-7	TRBD2	TGTGCCAGCAGCCGCGGGGGGGCAGCCAAATACGAGCAGTACTTC	CASSRGGAAKYEQYF
NA	TRBV30	TRBJ1-1	TRBD1	TGTGCCTGGAGTATGGACAGGGACACTGAAGCTTTCTTT	CAWSMDRDTEAFF
NA	TRBV19	TRBJ2-1	NA	TGTGCCAGTAGTATAGGCGGGAACAATGAGCAGTTCTTC	CASSIGGNNEQFF
NA	TRBV4-3	TRBJ2-7	NA	TGCGCCAGCAGCCAAAGCCGGGACTCTACTCGCGAGCAGTACTTC	CASSQSRDSTREQYF
NA	TRBV13	TRBJ2-7	NA	TGTGCCAGCAGGATAAGAGGCCAGGGAAGCTACGAGCAGTACTTC	CASRIRGQGSYEQYF
NA	TRBV19	TRBJ2-1	NA	TGTGCCAGTAGTATGGGGAACAATGAGCAGTTCTTC	CASSMGNNEQFF
NA	TRBV5-5	TRBJ2-2	TRBD2	TGTGCCAGCAGCTTGGCGTCCAGCGGGGGGGCGTTGACCGGGGAGCTGTTTTTT	CASSLASSGGALTGELFF
NA	TRBV6-6	TRBJ2-7	NA	TGTGCCAGCAGTTACTGGCCCGGGGAGACTCAATACGAGCAGTACTTC	CASSYWPGETQYEQYF
NA	TRBV2	TRBJ2-7	TRBD1	TGTGCCAGCAGTTACGCCCGGGACAGGGGGTCCTACGAGCAGTACTTC	CASSYARDRGSYEQYF
NA	TRBV4-2	TRBJ2-7	TRBD2	TGTGCCAGCAGCCAAGGGACTAGCGGGGGGCCGGTCTACGAGCAGTACTTC	CASSQGTSGGPVYEQYF
NA	TRBV4-3	TRBJ2-3	NA	TGCGCCAGCAGCCAAGAGCCCACAGGGTTTCAGTCAGATACGCAGTATTTT	CASSQEPTGFQSDTQYF
NA	TRBV7-8	TRBJ1-2	NA	TGTGCCAGCAGCTTATTCGGGGAGGGCTACACCTTC	CASSLFGEGYTF
NA	TRBV19	TRBJ2-2	TRBD1	TGTGCCACCCGACAGGGAAGTACCGGGGAGCTGTTTTTT	CATRQGSTGELFF
NA	TRBV6-5	TRBJ1-4	NA	TGTGCCAGCAGTTACTCGGCTGGGAGGCCGAATGAAAAACTGTTTTTT	CASSYSAGRPNEKLFF
NA	TRBV27	TRBJ1-2	TRBD1	TGTGCCAGCAGTCGGGACAGCACTAACTATGGCTACACCTTC	CASSRDSTNYGYTF
NA	TRBV19	TRBJ1-1	TRBD1	TGTGCCAGCCGACAGGGGGCGGAGGGGACTGAAGCTTTCTTT	CASRQGAEGTEAFF